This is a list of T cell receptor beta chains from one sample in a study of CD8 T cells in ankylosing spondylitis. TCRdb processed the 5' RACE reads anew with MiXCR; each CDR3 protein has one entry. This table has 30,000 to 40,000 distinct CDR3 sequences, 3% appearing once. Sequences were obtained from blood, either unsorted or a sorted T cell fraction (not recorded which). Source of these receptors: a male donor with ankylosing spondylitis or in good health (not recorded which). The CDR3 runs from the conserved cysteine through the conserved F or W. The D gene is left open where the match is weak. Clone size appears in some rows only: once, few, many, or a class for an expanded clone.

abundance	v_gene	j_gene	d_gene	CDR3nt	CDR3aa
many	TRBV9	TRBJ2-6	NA	TGTGCCAGCAGCGTAGAAGGGGCTGGGGCCAACGTCCTGACTTTC	CASSVEGAGANVLTF
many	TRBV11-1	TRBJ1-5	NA	TGTGCCAGCAGCCACCTCGCCGGTCAGACATATAGCAATCAGCCCCAGCATTTT	CASSHLAGQTYSNQPQHF
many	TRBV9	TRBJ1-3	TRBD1	TGTGCCAGCAGAGAGACAGGGAGCGGAAACACCATATATTTT	CASRETGSGNTIYF
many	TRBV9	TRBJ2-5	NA	TGTGCCAGCAGTGCAAAGGGGCAATTGGAGACCCAGTACTTC	CASSAKGQLETQYF
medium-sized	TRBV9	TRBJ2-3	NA	TGTGCCAGCAGCCCAAGGGAGGGGACAGGCACAGATACGCAGTATTTT	CASSPREGTGTDTQYF
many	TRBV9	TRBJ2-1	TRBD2	TGTGCCAGCAGCGGACGACTAGCGGGAGGACCCAATGAGCAGTTCTTC	CASSGRLAGGPNEQFF
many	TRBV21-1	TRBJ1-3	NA	TGTGCCAGCAGCAAATACCTAATGAACGTATTCTTCTCTGGAAACACCATATATTTT	CASSKYLMNVFFSGNTIYF
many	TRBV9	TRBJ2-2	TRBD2	TGTGCCAGCAGCGAGGTAGCGGGAGCCACCGGGGAGCTGTTTTTT	CASSEVAGATGELFF
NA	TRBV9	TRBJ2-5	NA	TGTGCCAGCAGCGTAGGACAGGGGCGGGGGGAGACCCAGTACTTC	CASSVGQGRGETQYF
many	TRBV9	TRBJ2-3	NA	TGTGCCAGCAGCGTAGGTAATTCGGGTGGCGCAGATACGCAGTATTTT	CASSVGNSGGADTQYF
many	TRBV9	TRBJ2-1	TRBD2	TGTGCCAGCAGCGTGACTGGACTAGGCTACAATGAGCAGTTCTTC	CASSVTGLGYNEQFF
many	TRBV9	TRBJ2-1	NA	TGTGCCAGCAGCGTAGTTGAGACACAATACAATGAGCAGTTCTTC	CASSVVETQYNEQFF
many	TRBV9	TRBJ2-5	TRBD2	TGTGCCAGCAGCGTAGGAAGCGGGGGGCCGCAAGAGACCCAGTACTTC	CASSVGSGGPQETQYF
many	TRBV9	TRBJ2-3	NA	TGTGCCAGCAGCGTAGTGGACGGAGATACGCAGTATTTT	CASSVVDGDTQYF
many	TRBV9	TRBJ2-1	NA	TGTGCCAGCAGCAATGTGGGCCGATACAATGAGCAGTTCTTC	CASSNVGRYNEQFF
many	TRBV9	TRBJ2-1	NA	TGTGCCAGCAGCGAAGCAGGTTACTACAATGAGCAGTTCTTC	CASSEAGYYNEQFF
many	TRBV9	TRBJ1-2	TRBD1	TGTGCCAGCAGCGTTGGAGGACAGGAGAACTATGGCTACACCTTC	CASSVGGQENYGYTF
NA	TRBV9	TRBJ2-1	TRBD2	TGTGCCAGCAGCGTAAGGTCTAGCGGGGACCCTGAGCAGTTCTTC	CASSVRSSGDPEQFF
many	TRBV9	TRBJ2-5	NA	TGTGCCAGCAGCGTGACCCCTGGTACCCAAGAGACCCAGTACTTC	CASSVTPGTQETQYF
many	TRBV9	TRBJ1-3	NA	TGTGCCAGCAGCGGAAATCAGGGGTCCGGAAACACCATATATTTT	CASSGNQGSGNTIYF
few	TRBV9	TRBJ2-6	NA	TGTGCCAGCAGCGGACGCAGGAGTATACTAAGATCTGGGGCCAACGTCCTGACTTTC	CASSGRRSILRSGANVLTF
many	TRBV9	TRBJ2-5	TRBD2	TGTGCCAGCAGCCTTCGGGGAGCGGGGGGGGTGTACCAAGAGACCCAGTACTTC	CASSLRGAGGVYQETQYF
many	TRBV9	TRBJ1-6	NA	TGTGCCAGCAGCGGCCCCCGGGAGGGGACGTATTCACCCCTCCACTTT	CASSGPREGTYSPLHF
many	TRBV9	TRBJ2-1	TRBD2	TGTGCCAGCAGCCCGGGACTAGCGGGCCCGGGGGTAGGGGAGCAGTTCTTC	CASSPGLAGPGVGEQFF
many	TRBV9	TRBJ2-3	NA	TGTGCCAGCAGCGTCTCAGATGCTTCCGGGGCCCCCGGCGGGGATACGCAGTATTTT	CASSVSDASGAPGGDTQYF
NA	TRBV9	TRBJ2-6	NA	TGTGCCAGCACCCCCTTTGGGCAAATGCGCTCTGGGGCCAACGTCCTGACTTTC	CASTPFGQMRSGANVLTF
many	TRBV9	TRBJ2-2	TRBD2	TGTGCCAGCAGCGTAGGACTAGCGGGAGGGCCTACCGGGGAGCTGTTTTTT	CASSVGLAGGPTGELFF
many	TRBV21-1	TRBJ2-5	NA	TGTGCCAGCAGCAAATTAGCGGGAGTTCCCCAAGAGACCCAGTACTTC	CASSKLAGVPQETQYF
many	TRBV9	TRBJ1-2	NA	TGTGCCAGCAGCGTAGATAACAGATCATATGGCTACACCTTC	CASSVDNRSYGYTF
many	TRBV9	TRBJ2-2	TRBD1	TGTGCCAGCGGCCCATGGGACAGGGGGCCTAACACCGGGGAGCTGTTTTTT	CASGPWDRGPNTGELFF
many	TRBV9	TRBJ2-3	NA	TGTGCCAGCAGCTCCACTGGGGGGACTGTCACAGATACGCAGTATTTT	CASSSTGGTVTDTQYF
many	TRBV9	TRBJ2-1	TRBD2	TGTGCCAGCAGCGTAGTATCTAGCGGGAATGAGCAGTTCTTC	CASSVVSSGNEQFF
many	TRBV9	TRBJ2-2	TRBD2	TGTGCCAGCAGCGAGGGACTAGCGGGGGGCGCACAGAACACCGGGGAGCTGTTTTTT	CASSEGLAGGAQNTGELFF
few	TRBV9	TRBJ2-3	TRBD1	TGTGCCAGCAGCTGGTCGACAGGGTCGAGCACAGATACGCAGTATTTT	CASSWSTGSSTDTQYF